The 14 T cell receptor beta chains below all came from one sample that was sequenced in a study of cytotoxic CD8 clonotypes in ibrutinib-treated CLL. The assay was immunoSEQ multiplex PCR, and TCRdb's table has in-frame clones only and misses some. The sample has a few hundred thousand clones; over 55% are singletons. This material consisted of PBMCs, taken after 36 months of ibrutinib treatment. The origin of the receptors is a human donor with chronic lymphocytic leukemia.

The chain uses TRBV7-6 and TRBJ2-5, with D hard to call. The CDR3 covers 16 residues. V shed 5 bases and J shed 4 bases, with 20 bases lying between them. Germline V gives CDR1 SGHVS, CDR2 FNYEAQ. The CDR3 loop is CASSHLVSGGLETQYF. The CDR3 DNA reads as TGTGCCAGCAGCCATCTCGTGTCGGGTGGATTAGAGACCCAGTACTTC.

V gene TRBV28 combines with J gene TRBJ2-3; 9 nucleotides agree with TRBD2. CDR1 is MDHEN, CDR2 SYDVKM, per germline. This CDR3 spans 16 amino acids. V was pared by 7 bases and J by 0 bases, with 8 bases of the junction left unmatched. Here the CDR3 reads CASTLPSGTSTDTQYF. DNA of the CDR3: TGTGCCAGCACCCTACCTAGCGGGACTAGCACAGATACGCAGTATTTT.

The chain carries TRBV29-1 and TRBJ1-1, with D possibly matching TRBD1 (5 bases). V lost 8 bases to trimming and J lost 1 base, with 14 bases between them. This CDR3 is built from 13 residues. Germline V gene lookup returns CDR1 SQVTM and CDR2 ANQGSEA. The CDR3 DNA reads TGCAGCTTCGTGACAGCTCGGAACACTGAAGCTTTCTTT. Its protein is CSFVTARNTEAFF.

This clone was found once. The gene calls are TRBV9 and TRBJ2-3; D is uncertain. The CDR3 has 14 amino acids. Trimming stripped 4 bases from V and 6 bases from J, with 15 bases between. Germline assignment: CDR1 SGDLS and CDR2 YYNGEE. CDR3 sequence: CASSPTTQGDTQYF. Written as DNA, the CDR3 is TGTGCCAGCAGCCCCACCACGCAAGGGGATACGCAGTATTTT.

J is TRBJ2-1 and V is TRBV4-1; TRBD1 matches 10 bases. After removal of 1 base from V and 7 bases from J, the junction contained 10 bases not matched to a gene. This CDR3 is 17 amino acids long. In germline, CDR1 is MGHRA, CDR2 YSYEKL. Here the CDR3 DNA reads TGCGCCAGCAGCCAAGGACAGACAGGGGGCGCGGGGAATGAGCAGTTCTTC. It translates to CASSQGQTGGAGNEQFF.

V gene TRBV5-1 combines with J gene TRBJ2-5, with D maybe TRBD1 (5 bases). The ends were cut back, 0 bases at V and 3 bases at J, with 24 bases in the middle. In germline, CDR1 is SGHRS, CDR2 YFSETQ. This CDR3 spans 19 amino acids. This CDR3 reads CASSLGPYTRQSREETQYF. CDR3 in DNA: TGCGCCAGCAGCTTGGGGCCTTACACTCGACAGTCCAGGGAAGAGACCCAGTACTTC. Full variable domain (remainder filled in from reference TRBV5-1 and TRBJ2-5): KAGVTQTPRYLIKTRGQQVTLSCSPISGHRSVSWYQQTPGQGLQFLFEYFSETQRNKGNFPGRFSGRQFSNSRSEMNVSTLELGDSALYLCASSLGPYTRQSREETQYFGPGTRLLVL.

CDR3 bases: TGTGCCACCAGCAAACTAGCGGCCGTAAGCACAGATACGCAGTATTTT. This sequence encodes CATSKLAAVSTDTQYF. The chain employs TRBV15 and TRBJ2-3; 8 positions match TRBD2. The junction had 6 bases not matched to a gene; V was cut back by 4 bases and J by 0 bases. Germline assignment: CDR1 LNHNV and CDR2 YYDKDF (reference sequence). The CDR3 is 16 amino acids.

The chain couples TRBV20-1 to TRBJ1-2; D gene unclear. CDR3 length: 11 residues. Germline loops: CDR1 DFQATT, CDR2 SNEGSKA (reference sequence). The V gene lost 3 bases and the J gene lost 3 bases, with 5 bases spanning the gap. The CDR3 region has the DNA TGCAGTGCTAGGGTAGACTATGGCTACACCTTC. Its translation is CSARVDYGYTF.

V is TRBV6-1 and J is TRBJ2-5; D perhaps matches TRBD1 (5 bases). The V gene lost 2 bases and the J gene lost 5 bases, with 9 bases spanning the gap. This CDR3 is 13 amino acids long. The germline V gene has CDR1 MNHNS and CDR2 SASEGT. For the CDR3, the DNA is TGTGCCAGCAGTGAACCAGGGTCGGAGACCCAGTACTTC. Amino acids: CASSEPGSETQYF.

The CDR3 is CASSLGISGANVLTF. The CDR3 nucleotides are TGTGCCAGCAGCTTAGGCATCTCTGGGGCCAACGTCCTGACTTTC. V and J are TRBV7-9 and TRBJ2-6; D ambiguous. This CDR3 has 15 residues. Germline CDR1 is SEHNR and CDR2 is FQNEAQ (reference sequence). V was cut by 1 base and J by 0 bases, with 4 bases left in between. The whole variable domain, remainder taken from reference TRBV7-9 and TRBJ2-6, is DTGVSQNPRHKITKRGQNVTFRCDPISEHNRLYWYRQTLGQGPEFLTYFQNEAQLEKSRLLSDRFSAERPKGSFSTLEIQRTEQGDSAMYLCASSLGISGANVLTFGAGSRLTVL.

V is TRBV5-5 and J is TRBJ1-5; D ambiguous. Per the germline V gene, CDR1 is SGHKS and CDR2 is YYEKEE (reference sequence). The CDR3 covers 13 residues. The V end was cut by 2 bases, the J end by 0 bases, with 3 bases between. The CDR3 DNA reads TGTGCCAGCAGCTTTCATAGCAATCAGCCCCAGCATTTT. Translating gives CASSFHSNQPQHF.

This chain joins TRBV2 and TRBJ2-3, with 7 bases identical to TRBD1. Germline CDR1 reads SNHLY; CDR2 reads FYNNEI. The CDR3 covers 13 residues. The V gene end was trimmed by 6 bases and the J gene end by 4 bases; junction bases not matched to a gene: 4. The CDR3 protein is CASSVGQADTQYF. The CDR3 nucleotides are TGTGCCAGCAGCGTTGGACAGGCAGATACGCAGTATTTT.

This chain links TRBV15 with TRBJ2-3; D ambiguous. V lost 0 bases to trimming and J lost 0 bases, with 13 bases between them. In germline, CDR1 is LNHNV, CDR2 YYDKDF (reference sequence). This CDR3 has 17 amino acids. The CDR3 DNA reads TGTGCCACCAGCAGAGATATATGGGTGCTTAGCACAGATACGCAGTATTTT. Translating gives CATSRDIWVLSTDTQYF.

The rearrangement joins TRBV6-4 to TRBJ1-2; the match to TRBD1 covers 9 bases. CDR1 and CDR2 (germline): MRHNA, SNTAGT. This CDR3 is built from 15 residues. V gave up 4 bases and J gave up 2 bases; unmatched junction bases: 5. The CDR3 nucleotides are TGTGCCAGCAGTGTTGGGGGACAGGGAAACTATGGCTACACCTTC. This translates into CASSVGGQGNYGYTF.